Listed here are 25 T cell receptor beta chains from one sample, sequenced in a study of cytomegalovirus exposure and HLA in healthy donors. PCR used 60 Vbeta primers and 13 Jbeta primers. The table came from immunoSEQ multiplex PCR; TCRdb's copy has only in-frame clones and leaves some out. The sample has about 50,000 clones; around 81% are singletons. The sequenced sample consisted of PBMCs. The receptors shown here come from a man aged 25 to 40 in good health and CMV-seropositive.

The chain carries TRBV5-1 and TRBJ2-7, with a weak D call TRBD1 (6 bases). This CDR3 has 14 amino acids. The V end was cut by 5 bases, the J end by 5 bases, with 17 bases between. Germline assignment: CDR1 SGHRS and CDR2 YFSETQ. CDR3 coding DNA: TGCGCCAGCAGGACCCTTCAGGGGATAAACGAGCAGTACTTC. Its translation is CASRTLQGINEQYF.

The V gene is TRBV19, the J gene TRBJ1-2; D may be TRBD1 (5 bases). Trimming took 5 bases from V and 4 from J, leaving 23 bases between them. Germline lookup yields CDR1 LNHDA and CDR2 SQIVND (reference sequence). This CDR3 comprises 17 residues. CDR3 bases: TGTGCCAGTAGTTTGAGGACACGTCCTTTGGGTTTCTATGGCTACACCTTC. This translates into CASSLRTRPLGFYGYTF.

CDR3 protein: CASTWGDYGYTF. The CDR3 region has the DNA TGTGCCAGCACTTGGGGAGACTATGGCTACACCTTC. The chain combines TRBV28 with TRBJ1-2; D not certain. V dropped 7 bases and J dropped 3 bases, with 9 bases sitting between them. CDR3 length: 12 residues. CDR1 MDHEN and CDR2 SYDVKM come from the germline V gene.

This clone came up a few times. V and J are TRBV6-5 and TRBJ2-1, with 7 nucleotides matching TRBD1. This CDR3 comprises 14 residues. The germline V gene has CDR1 MNHEY and CDR2 SVGAGI. Trimming cost V 7 bases and J 8 bases; bases outside gene matches: 11. The CDR3 here is CASKQGIPPHEQFF. For the CDR3, the DNA is TGTGCCAGCAAACAGGGGATACCGCCACATGAGCAGTTCTTC.

The chain links TRBV9 to TRBJ1-1; 9 bases line up with TRBD1. Germline V lookup: CDR1 SGDLS, CDR2 YYNGEE. V was pared by 4 bases and J by 5 bases, with 3 bases of the junction left unmatched. There are 13 residues in the CDR3. The CDR3 loop is CASSTGGTTEAFF. For the CDR3, the DNA is TGTGCCAGCAGCACAGGGGGCACAACTGAAGCTTTCTTT.

The chain links TRBV2 to TRBJ1-6, with D unresolved. Per the germline V gene, CDR1 is SNHLY and CDR2 is FYNNEI. The CDR3 runs 15 residues. The V and J ends lost 3 bases and 7 bases respectively, with 13 bases between them. The CDR3 DNA reads as TGTGCCAGCAGTGAGAACGGGTTTTTGAATTCACCCCTCCACTTT. Protein sequence: CASSENGFLNSPLHF.

The V and J genes are TRBV27 and TRBJ2-5; no clear D. This CDR3 contains 14 residues. The V end was cut by 1 base, the J end by 2 bases, with 8 bases between. In germline, CDR1 is MNHEY, CDR2 SMNVEV (reference sequence). The CDR3 nucleotides are TGTGCCAGCAGTTTATTATCACAGCAAGAGACCCAGTACTTC. This translates into CASSLLSQQETQYF.

The V call is TRBV15, the J call TRBJ1-5; D gene ambiguous. The CDR3 spans 12 residues. Trimming took 4 bases from V and 4 from J, leaving 5 bases between them. CDR1 is LNHNV, CDR2 YYDKDF, per germline (reference sequence). In DNA, the CDR3 is TGTGCCACCAGCAACTTAAATCAGCCCCAGCATTTT. Amino acids: CATSNLNQPQHF. Filled out from reference TRBV15 and TRBJ1-5, the complete variable domain reads DAMVIQNPRYQVTQFGKPVTLSCSQTLNHNVMYWYQQKSSQAPKLLFHYYDKDFNNEADTPDNFQSRRPNTSFCFLDIRSPGLGDTAMYLCATSNLNQPQHFGDGTRLSIL.

This clone was found once. The rearrangement links TRBV4-2 to TRBJ2-1, with TRBD2 matching over 10 bases. Germline-derived CDR1 and CDR2 are LGHNA and YNFKEQ. There are 17 residues in the CDR3. V shed 5 bases and J 5 bases; nucleotides not matched to a gene: 12. CDR3 nucleotide sequence: TGTGCCAGCAGCTCTACCATAGCGGGGGGACTAAACAATGAGCAGTTCTTC. It codes for CASSSTIAGGLNNEQFF.

This rearrangement joins TRBV5-8 to TRBJ2-1; 11 nucleotides match TRBD2. The CDR3 length is 15 residues. Germline V lookup: CDR1 SGHTS, CDR2 YDEGEE. The J segment lost 6 bases and the V segment lost 1 base, leaving 3 bases of the junction unmatched. CDR3 residues: CASSLLTSGGNEQFF. The DNA of the CDR3 is TGTGCCAGCAGCTTGCTCACTAGCGGGGGCAATGAGCAGTTCTTC.

The chain has TRBV7-9 and TRBJ1-1; D is unclear. CDR1 and CDR2 (germline): SEHNR, FQNEAQ (reference sequence). V lost 0 bases and J lost 6, with 11 bases in between. The CDR3 length is 14 residues. Here the CDR3 reads CASSLAFVFSEAFF. The CDR3 nucleotides read TGTGCCAGCAGCTTAGCGTTTGTTTTCTCTGAAGCTTTCTTT.

The chain employs TRBV19 and TRBJ2-2, with 8 bases fitting TRBD1. Germline V gene sequence: CDR1 LNHDA, CDR2 SQIVND (reference sequence). The CDR3 runs 13 residues. J was trimmed by 2 bases and V by 10 bases; bases with no gene match: 3. CDR3 bases: TGTGCCACACAGGGGGAAAACACCGGGGAGCTGTTTTTT. Its translation is CATQGENTGELFF.

The genes are TRBV9 and TRBJ2-3; 7 bases line up with TRBD2. The germline V gene encodes CDR1 SGDLS and CDR2 YYNGEE. The ends lost 4 bases at V and 0 bases at J; junction bases unmatched: 5. The CDR3 consists of 15 residues. This chain's CDR3 is CASSSSSGSTDTQYF. As DNA, the CDR3 is TGTGCCAGCAGCTCGAGTAGCGGGAGCACAGATACGCAGTATTTT.

J is TRBJ1-5 and V is TRBV28, with TRBD1 matching over 8 bases. J was trimmed by 2 bases and V by 5 bases; bases with no gene match: 17. Germline-derived CDR1 and CDR2 are MDHEN and SYDVKM. CDR3 size: 19 residues. CDR3 residues: CASSARTGTLGGGNQPQHF. In DNA, the CDR3 is TGTGCCAGCAGTGCCCGGACAGGGACCCTGGGTGGTGGCAATCAGCCCCAGCATTTT. The complete variable domain, with remaining parts taken from reference TRBV28 and TRBJ1-5, reads DVKVTQSSRYLVKRTGEKVFLECVQDMDHENMFWYRQDPGLGLRLIYFSYDVKMKEKGDIPEGYSVSREKKERFSLILESASTNQTSMYLCASSARTGTLGGGNQPQHFGDGTRLSIL.

The chain has TRBV7-9 and TRBJ2-7, with D tentatively TRBD1 (5 bases). Trimming took 6 bases from V and 4 from J, leaving 16 bases between them. CDR3 length: 14 amino acids. CDR1 and CDR2 from the germline V gene are SEHNR and FQNEAQ (reference sequence). The CDR3 DNA reads TGTGCCAGCAGTTTTTATGGGGCGCAATACGAGCAGTACTTC. Protein product: CASSFYGAQYEQYF.

The chain is built from TRBV5-4 and TRBJ2-3, with D tentatively TRBD2 (7 bases). Germline CDR1 and CDR2: SGHNT and YYREEE (reference sequence). V dropped 0 bases and J dropped 1 base, with 12 bases sitting between them. The CDR3 is made up of 16 amino acids. As DNA, the CDR3 is TGTGCCAGCAGCTTGGGGGGCGGGGGCCGCACAGATACGCAGTATTTT. Protein product: CASSLGGGGRTDTQYF.

The genes are TRBV28 and TRBJ1-5; no definite D call. V was pared by 5 bases and J by 6 bases, with 14 bases between. The length of the CDR3 is 14 residues. CDR1 MDHEN and CDR2 SYDVKM come from the germline V gene. The CDR3: CASSQPERSQPQHF. CDR3 sequence (DNA): TGTGCCAGCAGTCAGCCAGAGAGGAGTCAGCCCCAGCATTTT. Full variable domain (missing parts from reference TRBV28 and TRBJ1-5): DVKVTQSSRYLVKRTGEKVFLECVQDMDHENMFWYRQDPGLGLRLIYFSYDVKMKEKGDIPEGYSVSREKKERFSLILESASTNQTSMYLCASSQPERSQPQHFGDGTRLSIL.

The V and J genes are TRBV7-6 and TRBJ2-5; D not certain. Germline V gives CDR1 SGHVS, CDR2 FNYEAQ. The CDR3 runs to 12 residues. The V gene lost 1 base and the J gene lost 4 bases, with 4 bases spanning the gap. The CDR3 spells CASSLVLETQYF. The CDR3 DNA follows: TGTGCCAGCAGCTTAGTACTAGAGACCCAGTACTTC.

This clone was counted between two and nine times. The CDR3 DNA reads as TGTGCCAGCGTAACAGGGGGGGTCATGAACACTGAAGCTTTCTTT. Its translation is CASVTGGVMNTEAFF. The rearrangement links TRBV5-6 to TRBJ1-1, with 8 nucleotides matching TRBD1. CDR1 and CDR2 from the germline V gene are SGHDT and YYEEEE. Trimming at V came to 7 bases and at J to 0 bases, leaving 8 bases not matched to a gene. This CDR3 is built from 15 residues.

This clone was detected only a few times. The V gene is TRBV5-1, the J gene TRBJ2-7; D unresolved. CDR1 and CDR2 (germline): SGHRS, YFSETQ. The V end was cut by 5 bases, the J end by 3 bases, with 12 bases between. The CDR3 totals 13 residues. The chain's CDR3 is CASSPGSYYEQYF. CDR3 coding DNA: TGCGCCAGCAGTCCCGGGTCCTACTACGAGCAGTACTTC.

The rearrangement uses TRBV5-1 and TRBJ2-1; 10 nucleotides align to TRBD2. CDR3 length: 16 amino acids. Trimming at V came to 3 bases and at J to 6 bases, leaving 9 bases not matched to a gene. The germline CDR1 and CDR2 sequences are SGHRS and YFSETQ. The CDR3 loop reads CASSWTSGGVSNEQFF. DNA for the CDR3: TGCGCCAGCAGCTGGACGAGCGGGGGGGTAAGCAATGAGCAGTTCTTC.

In regard to this clone: At one end the junction does not follow the germline gene, possibly because of a read error. The J gene is TRBJ2-2, the V gene TRBV18; 9 bases are shared with TRBD2. The CDR3 is made up of 17 amino acids. Per the germline V gene, CDR1 is KGHSH and CDR2 is LQKENI. This CDR3 is CAGSGAGGRYNTGELFF. CDR3 bases: TGTGCCGGCTCAGGAGCGGGGGGCCGATATAACACCGGGGAGCTGTTTTTT.

This clone was observed a handful of times. The CDR3 bases are TGTGCCAGCAGCCAAGTAGGGGGTATGGACACTGAAGCTTTCTTT. It specifies CASSQVGGMDTEAFF. The rearrangement joins TRBV4-2 to TRBJ1-1, with D perhaps matching TRBD1 (6 bases). Germline V gene data show CDR1 as LGHNA and CDR2 as YNFKEQ. V dropped 1 base and J dropped 3 bases, with 12 bases sitting between them. The CDR3 loop spans 15 amino acids.

CDR3 protein: CASSLDSRGRGELFF. The CDR3 coding sequence is TGTGCCAGCAGCTTAGATTCGCGGGGGCGCGGGGAGCTGTTTTTT. V and J are TRBV11-3 and TRBJ2-2; TRBD2 might be the D (7 bases). V was shortened by 0 bases and J by 7 bases, with 12 bases between the two germline ends. CDR1 SGHNT and CDR2 YENEEA come from the germline V gene. The CDR3 loop spans 15 amino acids.

CDR3 nucleotide sequence: TGCGCCAGCAGCTTGGCCGGGGCAGGGGGTACCTATGGCTACACCTTC. Translating gives CASSLAGAGGTYGYTF. J is TRBJ1-2 and V is TRBV5-1, with TRBD1 matching over 7 bases. The CDR3 has 16 amino acids. Germline CDR1 is SGHRS and CDR2 is YFSETQ. The V gene end was trimmed by 0 bases and the J gene end by 4 bases; junction bases not matched to a gene: 9.